This T cell receptor beta chain originates from a study of blood T cells in healthy people across ages. The overall study: Per two T cells, about one barcoded beta molecule was captured through template switching.

A note on this clonotype: Its antigen is unknown.

Regarding the study as a whole: The study could not conclusively compare naive and antigen-experienced cells, given its unsorted PBMCs. Diversity of TCR beta per million T cells declined in a roughly linear way with age.

Combining a sample-barcoded 5' primer with a J-beta primer mix, a second PCR ran for 7 to 11 cycles. Template switching added a 12-random-nucleotide identifier to every cDNA molecule. TCRdb redid the calling of the 5' RACE reads with MiXCR, one entry per CDR3 protein. The sample holds approximately 1.5 million distinct CDR3 sequences, approximately 43% seen once. V dropped 6 bases and J dropped 4 bases, with 11 bases sitting between them. This CDR3 spans 13 amino acids. Germline V gene lookup returns CDR1 MNHEY and CDR2 SVGAGI. The chain recombines TRBV6-5 with TRBJ2-3, with TRBD2 as a possible D gene (5 bases). Sequencing used blood. This TCR was recovered from a woman aged 18-29 years in good health. The CDR3 region is CASRRRGPDTQYF. The CDR3 DNA follows: TGTGCCAGCAGACGTCGAGGGCCAGATACGCAGTATTTT.